Each of the 32 T cell receptor beta chains below was sequenced from the same sample in a study of T-cell reconstitution after alpha-beta-depleted transplantation in children. Molecular barcoding with unique molecular identifiers was used for the TCRbeta library. TCRdb reprocessed the PCR reads via MiXCR and lists one record per CDR3 protein. Among about 240,000 distinct CDR3 sequences, about 11% were seen once, and the ten largest hold roughly 2.6%. Sample: PBMCs from the stem cell graft donor, taken from the stem cell graft. The receptors originated from a human donor who donated a stem cell graft to a child with acute lymphoblastic leukemia.

The sample holds many counts of this clonotype. The V gene is TRBV27, the J gene TRBJ2-7, with unresolved D. Germline V gene lookup returns CDR1 MNHEY and CDR2 SMNVEV (reference sequence). Trimming shortened V by 4 bases and J by 4 bases, and 14 bases separated the two germline ends. The CDR3 runs 14 residues. In DNA, the CDR3 is TGTGCCAGCAGTTCGCTCAATGACCGGTACGAGCAGTACTTC. Translated, it gives CASSSLNDRYEQYF.

This clonotype was detected many times. The chain combines TRBV7-6 with TRBJ2-3; TRBD1 or TRBD2 may be the D gene (6 bases each). The CDR3 runs to 17 residues. Trimming removed 5 bases from V and 3 bases from J, with 21 bases in between. Germline V gives CDR1 SGHVS, CDR2 FNYEAQ. CDR3 residues: CASSQPRGVAATDTQYF. The CDR3 region has the DNA TGTGCCAGCAGCCAACCTAGGGGGGTAGCGGCTACAGATACGCAGTATTTT.

Many counts were recorded for this clonotype. V gene TRBV4-2 combines with J gene TRBJ2-5; 7 bases map to TRBD1. V shed 0 bases, J shed 5 bases, and the junction held 6 bases outside the gene matches. CDR1 LGHNA and CDR2 YNFKEQ come from the germline V gene. This CDR3 region has 15 residues. The CDR3 nucleotides are TGTGCCAGCAGCCAAGAGGCAGGGGGTAGTGAGACCCAGTACTTC. Translating gives CASSQEAGGSETQYF.

This clonotype was picked up many times. The CDR3 is CASSPGGGLRTEAFF. DNA for the CDR3: TGTGCCAGCAGCCCAGGGGGTGGCCTACGAACTGAAGCTTTCTTT. The chain joins TRBV7-9 to TRBJ1-1, with 7 bases identical to TRBD1. Per germline, CDR1 SEHNR and CDR2 FQNEAQ (reference sequence). The V segment lost 5 bases and the J segment 5 bases; nucleotides outside the gene matches: 11. This CDR3 is built from 15 residues.

This clonotype has ten or more counts. CDR3 nucleotides: TGCAGCGTTGAACGGGCGGTTGATACGAGCACAGATACGCAGTATTTT. As protein: CSVERAVDTSTDTQYF. The chain carries TRBV29-1 and TRBJ2-3; no firm D call. Trimming removed 2 bases at V and 0 bases at J, with 15 bases between. From germline, CDR1 is SQVTM and CDR2 ANQGSEA. CDR3 length: 16 residues.

This clonotype has ten or more counts. The V call is TRBV9, the J call TRBJ2-5; tentative D call: TRBD2 (6 bases). CDR3 length equals 14 residues. Germline CDR1 SGDLS, CDR2 YYNGEE. Trimming removed 2 bases at V and 5 bases at J, with 13 bases between. The DNA for the CDR3 is TGTGCCAGCAGCGTCTTCCGCAGCGGGGAGACCCAGTACTTC. As protein: CASSVFRSGETQYF.

The table lists this clonotype with many counts. The V and J genes are TRBV5-6 and TRBJ2-7; TRBD1 matches at 7 bases. V trimming: 3 bases; J trimming: 5 bases; junction bases outside the gene matches: 5. The CDR3 runs to 13 residues. Germline V gene sequence: CDR1 SGHDT, CDR2 YYEEEE. In DNA form, the CDR3 reads TGTGCCAGCAGCTCTACAGGGGTCAACGAGCAGTACTTC. Translating gives CASSSTGVNEQYF.

This clonotype was detected many times. The rearrangement uses TRBV7-2 and TRBJ1-4; D may be TRBD1 (5 bases). The CDR3 runs to 13 residues. V lost 5 bases and J 6 bases, leaving 10 bases between the germline ends. The V gene's germline CDR1 is SGHTA and CDR2 FQGNSA. Here the CDR3 DNA reads TGTGCCAGCAGCCTTGGGACTCATGAAAAACTGTTTTTT. It is translated as CASSLGTHEKLFF.

This clonotype was counted many times. The gene calls are TRBV6-5 and TRBJ2-7; 10 nucleotides agree with TRBD1. The CDR3 is made up of 16 amino acids. Germline values: CDR1 MNHEY, CDR2 SVGAGI. V was pared by 0 bases and J by 5 bases, with 7 bases of the junction left unmatched. CDR3: CASSYSSGQGIHEQYF. CDR3 DNA: TGTGCCAGCAGTTACTCCTCGGGACAGGGGATACACGAGCAGTACTTC.

Concerning this clonotype itself: A read error is possible here, since a much larger clone lies one base away. V usage is TRBV27 and J usage is TRBJ2-3, with D tentatively TRBD1 or TRBD2 (6 bases each). Germline CDR1 and CDR2: MNHEY and SMNVEV (reference sequence). Trimming removed 8 bases from V and 4 bases from J, with 19 bases in between. This CDR3 spans 15 amino acids. As DNA, the CDR3 is TGTGCCAGCTTTAGTGTTGCGGAGGGGGCAGATACGCAGTATTTT. Amino acid sequence: CASFSVAEGADTQYF.

This clonotype was seen at least ten times. The J gene is TRBJ1-6, the V gene TRBV5-1; D possibly corresponds to TRBD1 (5 bases). V was cut by 6 bases and J by 5 bases, with 15 bases left in between. The V gene's germline CDR1 is SGHRS and CDR2 YFSETQ. The length of the CDR3 is 15 residues. The CDR3 here is CASTRTGSDNSPLHF. DNA of the CDR3: TGCGCCAGCACCAGAACAGGATCGGATAATTCACCCCTCCACTTT.

The table lists this clonotype with many counts. The chain links TRBV11-2 to TRBJ2-3; no clear D gene. Germline V gene sequence: CDR1 SGHAT, CDR2 FQNNGV. The CDR3 consists of 13 residues. The V end lost 1 base, the J end lost 11 bases, and 13 bases lay between the germline ends. CDR3 amino acids: CASSLGVIAWQYF. The CDR3, as DNA: TGTGCCAGCAGCTTAGGTGTGATAGCTTGGCAGTATTTT.

This clonotype occurred many times. This rearrangement joins TRBV28 to TRBJ2-3, with no clear D. Trimming pared 6 bases from V and 0 bases from J, leaving 10 bases between. The CDR3 has 14 residues. Germline loops: CDR1 MDHEN, CDR2 SYDVKM. This chain's CDR3 is CASSPYASTDTQYF. CDR3 DNA: TGTGCCAGCAGCCCATACGCTAGCACAGATACGCAGTATTTT.

Points on this clonotype: With a much larger clone just one base away, this may be a read error. This rearrangement joins TRBV28 to TRBJ1-1; maybe TRBD1 (6 bases). This CDR3 has 12 amino acids. CDR1 is MDHEN and CDR2 is SYDVKM in the germline V gene. CDR3 in amino acids: CASILWQGKAFF. In nucleotides, the CDR3 is TGTGCCAGCATTTTATGGCAGGGGAAAGCTTTCTTT.

This clonotype was counted a few times. The gene calls are TRBV7-2 and TRBJ2-5; 10 nucleotides match TRBD2. The CDR3 totals 15 residues. J lost 1 base, V lost 8 bases, and 7 bases had no gene match. Per the germline V gene, CDR1 is SGHTA and CDR2 is FQGNSA. The chain's CDR3 is CASAPSGGLQETQYF. CDR3 DNA: TGTGCCAGCGCCCCTAGCGGGGGCCTCCAAGAGACCCAGTACTTC.

This clonotype showed up many times. The J gene is TRBJ2-3, the V gene TRBV19; TRBD2 is a possible D gene (6 bases). Trimming took 4 bases from V and 6 from J, leaving 17 bases between them. The V gene's germline CDR1 is LNHDA and CDR2 SQIVND (reference sequence). CDR3 length: 15 residues. CDR3 loop: CASSNGTGELDTQYF. The CDR3 DNA follows: TGTGCCAGTAGTAACGGGACTGGGGAATTGGATACGCAGTATTTT.

This clonotype has at least ten counts. Germline and junction disagree at one end, which may indicate a read error. The V and J genes are TRBV24-1 and TRBJ2-1; TRBD2 is a possible D gene (6 bases). Looked up from germline, CDR1 is KGHDR and CDR2 is SFDVKD. This CDR3 is built from 13 residues. CDR3 sequence (DNA): TGTGCCACCAGTGATTCCGGGATGGGGGGACGGATCTTC. It codes for CATSDSGMGGRIF.

The rearrangement links TRBV5-6 to TRBJ1-6, with D unresolved. CDR1 is SGHDT and CDR2 is YYEEEE in the germline V gene. V was shortened by 0 bases and J by 11 bases, with 6 bases between the two germline ends. CDR3 length: 12 residues. In DNA form, the CDR3 reads TGTGCCAGCAGCTTGGGAGGGCCACCCCTCCACTTT. Translating gives CASSLGGPPLHF.

V usage is TRBV6-5 and J usage is TRBJ1-1; 7 bases are a match to TRBD1. J was trimmed by 6 bases and V by 4 bases; bases with no gene match: 5. CDR1 is MNHEY, CDR2 SVGAGI, per germline. The length of the CDR3 is 13 residues. CDR3 bases: TGTGCCAGCAGTTCGCGGGACAGCCCTGAAGCTTTCTTT. It codes for CASSSRDSPEAFF.

The V gene is TRBV11-2, the J gene TRBJ1-1; no reliable D call. This CDR3 is 14 amino acids long. Germline V lookup: CDR1 SGHAT, CDR2 FQNNGV. V lost 0 bases to trimming and J lost 6 bases, with 11 bases between them. CDR3: CASSLDQRAAEAFF. Written as DNA, the CDR3 is TGTGCCAGCAGCTTAGATCAGCGGGCCGCTGAAGCTTTCTTT.

There are many counts of this clonotype. This sequence joins TRBV29-1 and TRBJ1-4, with a weak D call TRBD1 (5 bases). In germline, CDR1 is SQVTM, CDR2 ANQGSEA. The CDR3 is 15 residues long. V was cut by 6 bases and J by 7 bases, with 21 bases left in between. CDR3 DNA: TGCAGCGTCTCCCGCGGGGGAGAAGACGGTGAAAAACTGTTTTTT. The encoded protein is CSVSRGGEDGEKLFF. Looking up the rest from reference TRBV29-1 and TRBJ1-4 gives the full variable domain: SAVISQKPSRDICQRGTSLTIQCQVDSQVTMMFWYRQQPGQSLTLIATANQGSEATYESGFVIDKFPISRPNLTFSTLTVSNMSPEDSSIYLCSVSRGGEDGEKLFFGSGTQLSVL.

This clonotype was counted ten times or more. J is TRBJ1-4 and V is TRBV4-1; a weak D match, TRBD1 (6 bases). In germline, CDR1 is MGHRA, CDR2 YSYEKL. This CDR3 spans 16 amino acids. V lost 0 bases, J lost 5 bases, and 13 bases lay in between. CDR3 residues: CASSQDGRRGNEKLFF. DNA for the CDR3: TGCGCCAGCAGCCAAGATGGCAGGAGGGGGAATGAAAAACTGTTTTTT.

This clonotype came up many times. CDR3 residues: CASTIAGGSAIQYF. The CDR3 DNA sequence: TGTGCCAGCACCATAGCGGGTGGCAGCGCCATTCAGTACTTC. J is TRBJ2-4 and V is TRBV4-2; the match to TRBD2 covers 7 bases. V lost 7 bases to trimming and J lost 9 bases; unmatched junction nucleotides: 12. The CDR3 has 14 amino acids. Per the germline V gene, CDR1 is LGHNA and CDR2 is YNFKEQ.

This clonotype occurred many times. The V gene is TRBV20-1, the J gene TRBJ2-1; maybe TRBD1 (5 bases). The length of the CDR3 is 13 residues. Germline-derived CDR1 and CDR2 are DFQATT and SNEGSKA (reference sequence). Deletions cut 3 bases from V and 6 bases from J, with 12 bases between. For the CDR3, the DNA is TGCAGTGCTAGCGCTACCCAGGGCAATGAGCAGTTCTTC. It specifies CSASATQGNEQFF.

Ten or more counts support this clonotype. The chain links TRBV20-1 to TRBJ1-6; D is unresolved. The CDR3 extends over 15 amino acids. Trimming shortened V by 0 bases and J by 9 bases, and 15 bases separated the two germline ends. CDR1 and CDR2 from the germline V gene are DFQATT and SNEGSKA (reference sequence). The CDR3 bases are TGCAGTGCTAGAGAGTTTTCTCCTCTCTCTTCACCCCTCCACTTT. Amino acid sequence: CSAREFSPLSSPLHF.

The table lists this clonotype with many counts. CDR3 loop: CASSLDLSMETQYF. The CDR3 DNA reads as TGTGCCAGCAGCTTAGATCTTAGCATGGAGACCCAGTACTTC. This chain connects TRBV11-2 to TRBJ2-5; D not resolved. The germline CDR1 and CDR2 sequences are SGHAT and FQNNGV. The CDR3 length is 14 residues. V lost 0 bases and J 5 bases, leaving 10 bases between the germline ends. Variable domain in full (rest from reference TRBV11-2 and TRBJ2-5): EAGVAQSPRYKIIEKRQSVAFWCNPISGHATLYWYQQILGQGPKLLIQFQNNGVVDDSQLPKDRFSAERLKGVDSTLKIQPAKLEDSAVYLCASSLDLSMETQYFGPGTRLLVL.

The rearrangement links TRBV20-1 to TRBJ1-1; possible D gene TRBD1, 6 bases. Germline V gene lookup returns CDR1 DFQATT and CDR2 SNEGSKA (reference sequence). CDR3 length equals 16 residues. Trimming took off 1 base at V and 5 bases at J, with 20 bases between the two ends. The CDR3 region is CSARGRRQDGRTEAFF. In DNA form, the CDR3 reads TGCAGTGCTAGAGGGAGGCGACAGGACGGAAGGACTGAAGCTTTCTTT.

This clonotype showed up many times. The chain links TRBV28 to TRBJ2-7; weak D call: TRBD1 (5 bases). Germline V gives CDR1 MDHEN, CDR2 SYDVKM. With 5 bases removed from V and 4 bases from J, the gap between germline ends came to 15 bases. This CDR3 region has 14 residues. The CDR3 region is CASSPPDNEYEQYF. Written as DNA, the CDR3 is TGTGCCAGCAGTCCCCCGGACAACGAGTACGAGCAGTACTTC.

V gene TRBV10-3 combines with J gene TRBJ2-1, with a possible D match to TRBD2 (7 bases). The CDR3 is 16 residues long. Trimming took 7 bases from V and 0 from J, leaving 16 bases between them. Germline values: CDR1 ENHRY, CDR2 SYGVKD. The chain's CDR3 is CAITKWGGSSYNEQFF. CDR3 nucleotide sequence: TGTGCCATCACCAAATGGGGGGGCTCCTCCTACAATGAGCAGTTCTTC.

This clonotype has at least ten counts. This chain links TRBV7-2 with TRBJ2-5; tentative D call: TRBD2 (7 bases). The CDR3 runs to 13 residues. CDR1 SGHTA and CDR2 FQGNSA come from the germline V gene. The V end was cut by 7 bases, the J end by 4 bases, with 13 bases between. DNA of the CDR3: TGTGCCAGCACCGAGAGGGGGGGAGAGACCCAGTACTTC. Residues: CASTERGGETQYF.

At least ten counts were recorded for this clonotype. V usage is TRBV27 and J usage is TRBJ2-7, with D unresolved. V dropped 8 bases and J dropped 2 bases, with 10 bases sitting between them. Germline CDR1 is MNHEY and CDR2 is SMNVEV (reference sequence). The CDR3 loop spans 12 amino acids. This chain's CDR3 is CASGIDAYEQYF. DNA of the CDR3: TGTGCCAGCGGGATAGATGCCTACGAGCAGTACTTC.

This clonotype was recorded at least ten times. This rearrangement joins TRBV5-1 to TRBJ1-2; 7 nucleotides match TRBD1. V lost 3 bases and J lost 1; bases outside the gene matches: 9. The CDR3 runs to 16 residues. Germline V gives CDR1 SGHRS, CDR2 YFSETQ. The CDR3 DNA sequence: TGCGCCAGCAGCTCCCCAATGGGACAGAGTAACTATGGCTACACCTTC. Its protein product is CASSSPMGQSNYGYTF.